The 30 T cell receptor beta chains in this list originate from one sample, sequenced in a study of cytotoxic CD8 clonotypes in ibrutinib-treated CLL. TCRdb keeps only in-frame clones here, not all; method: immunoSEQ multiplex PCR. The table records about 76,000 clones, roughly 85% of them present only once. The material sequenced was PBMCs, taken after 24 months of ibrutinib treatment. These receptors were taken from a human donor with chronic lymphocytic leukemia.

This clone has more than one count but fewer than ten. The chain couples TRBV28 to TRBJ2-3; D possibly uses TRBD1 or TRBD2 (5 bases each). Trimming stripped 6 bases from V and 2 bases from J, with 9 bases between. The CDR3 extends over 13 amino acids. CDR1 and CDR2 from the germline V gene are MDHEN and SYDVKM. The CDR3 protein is CASRGRLTDTQYF. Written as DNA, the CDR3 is TGTGCCAGCAGGGGACGGCTCACAGATACGCAGTATTTT.

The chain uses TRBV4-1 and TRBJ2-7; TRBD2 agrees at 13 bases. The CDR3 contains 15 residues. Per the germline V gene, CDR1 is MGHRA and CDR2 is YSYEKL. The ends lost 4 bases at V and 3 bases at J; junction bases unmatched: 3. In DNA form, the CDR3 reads TGCGCCAGCAGCCCTAGGACTAGCGGGGGCTACGAGCAGTACTTC. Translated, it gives CASSPRTSGGYEQYF.

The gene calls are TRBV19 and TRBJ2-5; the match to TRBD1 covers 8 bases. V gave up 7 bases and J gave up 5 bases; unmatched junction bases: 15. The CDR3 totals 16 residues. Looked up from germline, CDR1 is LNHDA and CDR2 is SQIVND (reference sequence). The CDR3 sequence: CASTKGAPGGLETQYF. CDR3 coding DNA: TGTGCCAGTACCAAAGGAGCCCCAGGGGGCTTGGAGACCCAGTACTTC.

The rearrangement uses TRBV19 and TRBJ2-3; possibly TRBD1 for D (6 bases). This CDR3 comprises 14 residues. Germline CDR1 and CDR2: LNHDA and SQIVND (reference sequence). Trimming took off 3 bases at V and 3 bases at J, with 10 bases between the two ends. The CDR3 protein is CASSIRDTTDTQYF. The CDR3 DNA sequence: TGTGCCAGTAGTATTAGGGACACTACAGATACGCAGTATTTT.

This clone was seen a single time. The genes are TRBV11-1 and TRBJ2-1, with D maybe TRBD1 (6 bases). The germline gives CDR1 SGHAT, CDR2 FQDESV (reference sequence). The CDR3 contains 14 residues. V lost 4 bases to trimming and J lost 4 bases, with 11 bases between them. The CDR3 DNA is TGTGCCAGCAGCTCTCGGACAGTTTACAATGAGCAGTTCTTC. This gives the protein CASSSRTVYNEQFF.

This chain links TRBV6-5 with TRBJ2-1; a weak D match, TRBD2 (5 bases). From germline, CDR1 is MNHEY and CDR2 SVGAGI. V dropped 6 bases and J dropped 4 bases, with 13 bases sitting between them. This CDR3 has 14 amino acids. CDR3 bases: TGTGCCAGCAGCTCCCTAGCTGCATACAATGAGCAGTTCTTC. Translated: CASSSLAAYNEQFF.

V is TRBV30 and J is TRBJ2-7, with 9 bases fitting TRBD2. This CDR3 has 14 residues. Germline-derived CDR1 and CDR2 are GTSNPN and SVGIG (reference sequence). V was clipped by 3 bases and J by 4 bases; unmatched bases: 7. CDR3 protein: CAWRGAGGYYEQYF. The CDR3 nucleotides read TGTGCCTGGAGAGGTGCGGGAGGGTATTACGAGCAGTACTTC.

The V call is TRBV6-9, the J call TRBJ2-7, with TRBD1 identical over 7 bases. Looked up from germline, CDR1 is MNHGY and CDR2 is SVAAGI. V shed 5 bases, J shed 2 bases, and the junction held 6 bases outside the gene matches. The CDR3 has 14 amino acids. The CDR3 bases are TGTGCCAGCAGTCAAAACGACAGGGCCTACGAGCAGTACTTC. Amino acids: CASSQNDRAYEQYF.

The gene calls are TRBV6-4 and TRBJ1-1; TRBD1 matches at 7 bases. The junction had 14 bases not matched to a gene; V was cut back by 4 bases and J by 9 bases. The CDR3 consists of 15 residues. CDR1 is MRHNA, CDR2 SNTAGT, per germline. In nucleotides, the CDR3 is TGTGCCAGCAGTGGGGATCCAGAGACAGGGATTAAAGCTTTCTTT. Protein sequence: CASSGDPETGIKAFF.

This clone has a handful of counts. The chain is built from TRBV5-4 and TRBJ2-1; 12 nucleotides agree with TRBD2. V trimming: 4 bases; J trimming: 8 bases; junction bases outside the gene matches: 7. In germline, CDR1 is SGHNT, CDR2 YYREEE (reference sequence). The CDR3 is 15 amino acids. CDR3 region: CASSVTSGRRDEQFF. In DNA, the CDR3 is TGTGCCAGCAGCGTGACTAGCGGGAGAAGGGATGAGCAGTTCTTC.

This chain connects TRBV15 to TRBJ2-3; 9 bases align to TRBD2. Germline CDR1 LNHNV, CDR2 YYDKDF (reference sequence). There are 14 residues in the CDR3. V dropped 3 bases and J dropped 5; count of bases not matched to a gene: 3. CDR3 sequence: CATSSSGSRDTQYF. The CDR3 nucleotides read TGTGCCACCAGCAGTAGCGGGAGTAGAGATACGCAGTATTTT.

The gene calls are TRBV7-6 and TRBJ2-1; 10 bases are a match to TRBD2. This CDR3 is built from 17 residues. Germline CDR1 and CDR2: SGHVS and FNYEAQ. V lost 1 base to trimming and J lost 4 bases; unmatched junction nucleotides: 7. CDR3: CASSLEVPGLAYNEQFF. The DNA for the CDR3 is TGTGCCAGCAGCTTAGAGGTACCGGGACTAGCGTACAATGAGCAGTTCTTC.

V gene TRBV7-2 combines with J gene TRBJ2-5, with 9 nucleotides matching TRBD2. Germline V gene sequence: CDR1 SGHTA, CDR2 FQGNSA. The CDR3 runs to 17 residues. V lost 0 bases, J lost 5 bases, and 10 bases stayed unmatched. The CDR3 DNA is TGTGCCAGCAGCTTAGCGCGAGGTAGCGGGAGTTTGGAGACCCAGTACTTC. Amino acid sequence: CASSLARGSGSLETQYF.

The CDR3 here is CASSPSDRGVSDTQYF. CDR3 nucleotide sequence: TGTGCCAGCAGCCCAAGCGACAGGGGAGTATCAGATACGCAGTATTTT. This chain connects TRBV5-5 to TRBJ2-3, with TRBD1 identical over 8 bases. The CDR3 extends over 16 amino acids. Germline CDR1 reads SGHKS; CDR2 reads YYEKEE (reference sequence). Germline trimming cut 4 bases from V and 4 bases from J; bases unmatched to any gene: 11.

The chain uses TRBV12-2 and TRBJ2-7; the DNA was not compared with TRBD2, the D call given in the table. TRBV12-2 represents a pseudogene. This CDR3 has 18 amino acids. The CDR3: CASRLPTLLAGTLYEQYF. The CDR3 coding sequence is TGTGCAAGTCGCCTCCCAACCCTCTTAGCGGGAACCCTCTACGAGCAGTACTTC.

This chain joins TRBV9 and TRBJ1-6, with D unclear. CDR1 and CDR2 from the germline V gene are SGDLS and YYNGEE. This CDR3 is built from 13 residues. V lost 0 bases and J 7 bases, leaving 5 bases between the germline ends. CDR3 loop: CASSVGGNSPLHF. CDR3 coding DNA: TGTGCCAGCAGCGTAGGCGGAAATTCACCCCTCCACTTT. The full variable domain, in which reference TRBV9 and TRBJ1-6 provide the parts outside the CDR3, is DSGVTQTPKHLITATGQRVTLRCSPRSGDLSVYWYQQSLDQGLQFLIQYYNGEERAKGNILERFSAQQFPDLHSELNLSSLELGDSALYFCASSVGGNSPLHFGNGTRLTVT.

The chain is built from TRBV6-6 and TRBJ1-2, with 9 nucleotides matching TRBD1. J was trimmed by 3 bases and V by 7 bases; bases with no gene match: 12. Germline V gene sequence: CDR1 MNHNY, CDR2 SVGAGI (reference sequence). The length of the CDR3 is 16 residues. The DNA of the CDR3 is TGTGCCAGCACCCCCCGGGGACAGGGTACGGACTATGGCTACACCTTC. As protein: CASTPRGQGTDYGYTF.

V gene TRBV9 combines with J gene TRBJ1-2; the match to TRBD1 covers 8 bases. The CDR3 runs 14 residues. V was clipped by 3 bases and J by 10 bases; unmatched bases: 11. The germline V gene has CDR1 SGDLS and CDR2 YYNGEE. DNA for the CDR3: TGTGCCAGCAGCGGGACAGGGACCTTCGGTGACTACACCTTC. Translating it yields CASSGTGTFGDYTF.

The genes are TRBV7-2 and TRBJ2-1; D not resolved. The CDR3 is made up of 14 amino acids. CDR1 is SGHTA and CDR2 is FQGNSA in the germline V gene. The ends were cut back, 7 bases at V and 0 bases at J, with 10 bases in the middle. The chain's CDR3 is CASTDLGSYNEQFF. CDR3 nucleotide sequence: TGTGCCAGCACAGACCTGGGCTCCTACAATGAGCAGTTCTTC.

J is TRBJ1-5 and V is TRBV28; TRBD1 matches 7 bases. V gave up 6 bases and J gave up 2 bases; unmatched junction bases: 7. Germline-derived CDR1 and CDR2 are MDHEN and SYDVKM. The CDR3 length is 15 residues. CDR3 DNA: TGTGCCAGCAGGGTACAGGGGTTCGGCAATCAGCCCCAGCATTTT. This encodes CASRVQGFGNQPQHF.

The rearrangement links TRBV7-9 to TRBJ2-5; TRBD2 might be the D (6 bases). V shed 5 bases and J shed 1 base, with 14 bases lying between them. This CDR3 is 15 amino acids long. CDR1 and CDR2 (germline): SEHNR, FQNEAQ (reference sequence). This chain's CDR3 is CASSPRRGGQETQYF. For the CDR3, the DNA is TGTGCCAGCAGCCCTCGGCGGGGTGGCCAAGAGACCCAGTACTTC.

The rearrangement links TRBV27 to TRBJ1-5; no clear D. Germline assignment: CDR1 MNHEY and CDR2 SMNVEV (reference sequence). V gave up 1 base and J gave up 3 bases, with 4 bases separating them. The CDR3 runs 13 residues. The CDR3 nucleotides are TGTGCCAGCAGTTTATTTTACAATCAGCCCCAGCATTTT. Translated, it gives CASSLFYNQPQHF.

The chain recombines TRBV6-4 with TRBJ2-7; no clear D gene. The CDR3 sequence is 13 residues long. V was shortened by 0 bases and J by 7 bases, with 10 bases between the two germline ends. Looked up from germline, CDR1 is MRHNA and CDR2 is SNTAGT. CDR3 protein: CASSDSPLGEQYF. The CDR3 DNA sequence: TGTGCCAGCAGTGACTCACCCTTAGGAGAGCAGTACTTC.

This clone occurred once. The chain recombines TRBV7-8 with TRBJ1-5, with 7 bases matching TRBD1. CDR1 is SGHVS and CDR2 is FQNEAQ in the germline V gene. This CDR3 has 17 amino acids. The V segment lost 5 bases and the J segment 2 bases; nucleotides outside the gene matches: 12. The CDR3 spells CASSPWRGQGRNQPQHF. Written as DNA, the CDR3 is TGTGCCAGCAGCCCTTGGAGGGGGCAGGGACGCAATCAGCCCCAGCATTTT. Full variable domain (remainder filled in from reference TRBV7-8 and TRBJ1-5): GAGVSQSPRYKVAKRGQDVALRCDPISGHVSLFWYQQALGQGPEFLTYFQNEAQLDKSGLPSDRFFAERPEGSVSTLKIQRTQQEDSAVYLCASSPWRGQGRNQPQHFGDGTRLSIL.

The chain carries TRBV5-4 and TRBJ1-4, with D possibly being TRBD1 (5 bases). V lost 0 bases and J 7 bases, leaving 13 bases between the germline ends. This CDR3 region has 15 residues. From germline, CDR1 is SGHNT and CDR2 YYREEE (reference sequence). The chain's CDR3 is CASSLGGARFEKLFF. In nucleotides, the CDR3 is TGTGCCAGCAGCTTGGGCGGGGCGCGGTTTGAAAAACTGTTTTTT.

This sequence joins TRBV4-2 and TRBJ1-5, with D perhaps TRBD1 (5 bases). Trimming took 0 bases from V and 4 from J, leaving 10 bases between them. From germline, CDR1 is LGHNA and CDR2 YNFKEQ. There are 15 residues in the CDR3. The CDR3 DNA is TGTGCCAGCAGCCAAGAAGGCAGGGCAAATCAGCCCCAGCATTTT. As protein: CASSQEGRANQPQHF.

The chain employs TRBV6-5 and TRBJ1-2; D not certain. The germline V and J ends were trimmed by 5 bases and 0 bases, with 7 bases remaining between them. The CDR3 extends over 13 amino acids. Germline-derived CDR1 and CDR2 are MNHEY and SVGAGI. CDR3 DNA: TGTGCCAGCAGTGAACGGCCTAACTATGGCTACACCTTC. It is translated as CASSERPNYGYTF.

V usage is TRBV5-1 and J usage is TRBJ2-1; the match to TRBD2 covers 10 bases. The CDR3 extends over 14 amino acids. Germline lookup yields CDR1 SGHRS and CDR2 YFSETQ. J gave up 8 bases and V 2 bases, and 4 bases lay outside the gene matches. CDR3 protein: CASSFQREGDEQFF. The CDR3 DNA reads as TGCGCCAGCAGCTTCCAGCGGGAGGGGGATGAGCAGTTCTTC.

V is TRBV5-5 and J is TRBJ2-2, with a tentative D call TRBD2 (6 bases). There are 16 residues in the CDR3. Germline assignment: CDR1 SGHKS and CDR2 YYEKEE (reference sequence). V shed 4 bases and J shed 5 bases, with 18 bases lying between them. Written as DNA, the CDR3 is TGTGCCAGCAGCCCCCGGAGGGACTCTTATACCGGGGAGCTGTTTTTT. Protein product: CASSPRRDSYTGELFF. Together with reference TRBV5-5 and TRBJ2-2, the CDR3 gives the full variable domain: DAGVTQSPTHLIKTRGQQVTLRCSPISGHKSVSWYQQVLGQGPQFIFQYYEKEERGRGNFPDRFSARQFPNYSSELNVNALLLGDSALYLCASSPRRDSYTGELFFGEGSRLTVL.

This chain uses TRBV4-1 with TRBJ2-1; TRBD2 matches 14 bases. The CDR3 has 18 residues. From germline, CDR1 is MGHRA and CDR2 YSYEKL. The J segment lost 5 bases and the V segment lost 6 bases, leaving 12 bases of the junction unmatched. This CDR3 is CASRVRDRTSGRNNEQFF. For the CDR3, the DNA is TGCGCCAGCAGGGTCCGGGACAGGACTAGCGGGAGGAACAATGAGCAGTTCTTC.